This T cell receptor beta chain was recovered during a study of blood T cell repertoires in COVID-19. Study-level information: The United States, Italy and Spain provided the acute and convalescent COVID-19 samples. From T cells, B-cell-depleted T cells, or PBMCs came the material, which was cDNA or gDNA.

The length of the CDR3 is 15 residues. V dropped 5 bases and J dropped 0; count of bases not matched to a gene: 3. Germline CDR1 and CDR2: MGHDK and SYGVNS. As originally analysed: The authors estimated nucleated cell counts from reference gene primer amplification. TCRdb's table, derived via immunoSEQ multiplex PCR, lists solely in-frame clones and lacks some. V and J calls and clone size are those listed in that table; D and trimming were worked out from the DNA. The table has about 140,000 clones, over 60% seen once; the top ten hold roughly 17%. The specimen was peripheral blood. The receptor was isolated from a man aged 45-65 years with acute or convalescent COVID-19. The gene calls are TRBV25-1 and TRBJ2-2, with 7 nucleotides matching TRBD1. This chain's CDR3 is CASSRDSSNTGELFF. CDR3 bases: TGTGCCAGCAGTAGGGACAGCTCGAACACCGGGGAGCTGTTTTTT.